These 31 T cell receptor beta chains came from one sample sequenced in a study of blood T cell repertoires in COVID-19. Data came from immunoSEQ multiplex PCR; TCRdb stores just in-frame clones and leaves some out. The repertoire holds 98,000 or so clones, about 87% seen once, with more than 14% in the top ten. Sequenced input: peripheral blood. The receptors were sampled from a middle-aged man with acute or convalescent COVID-19.

Only a few counts were recorded for this clone. The chain uses TRBV25-1 and TRBJ1-2; TRBD1 aligns across 8 bases. This CDR3 is built from 14 residues. Germline V lookup: CDR1 MGHDK, CDR2 SYGVNS. Losses at the gene ends were 7 bases for V and 4 bases for J; bases not matched to a gene: 8. This CDR3 reads CASTLSGQGYGYTF. The DNA of the CDR3 is TGTGCCAGCACCCTGAGCGGACAGGGCTATGGCTACACCTTC.

This clone was seen only once. V usage is TRBV6-5 and J usage is TRBJ1-1; D might be TRBD1 (5 bases). Germline V lookup: CDR1 MNHEY, CDR2 SVGAGI. The CDR3 spans 13 residues. V was shortened by 4 bases and J by 1 base, with 7 bases between the two germline ends. DNA for the CDR3: TGTGCCAGCAGTTTGGGGGGGAACACTGAAGCTTTCTTT. Amino acid sequence: CASSLGGNTEAFF.

V and J are TRBV19 and TRBJ2-1; 13 nucleotides match TRBD2. Looked up from germline, CDR1 is LNHDA and CDR2 is SQIVND (reference sequence). Trimming cost V 5 bases and J 6 bases; bases outside gene matches: 7. This CDR3 contains 16 residues. CDR3 in DNA: TGTGCCAGTAGTGCAACCGGGACTAGCGGGATCAATGAGCAGTTCTTC. Translated, it gives CASSATGTSGINEQFF.

This chain joins TRBV5-1 and TRBJ1-3; tentatively, D is TRBD1 (6 bases). Trimming removed 4 bases from V and 0 bases from J, with 11 bases in between. The CDR3 length is 15 residues. CDR1 SGHRS and CDR2 YFSETQ come from the germline V gene. CDR3 bases: TGCGCCAGCAGCCCAGACAGGAGCTCTGGAAACACCATATATTTT. Translating gives CASSPDRSSGNTIYF.

This chain uses TRBV3-1 (or the pseudogene TRBV3-2) with TRBJ2-1; TRBD2 aligns across 10 bases. V dropped 6 bases and J dropped 7; count of bases not matched to a gene: 9. Germline V gene sequence: CDR1 LGHDT, CDR2 YNNKEL (reference sequence). The CDR3 is 15 residues long. The CDR3: CASSLAGVYGNEQFF. DNA of the CDR3: TGTGCCAGCAGTCTAGCGGGAGTGTATGGGAATGAGCAGTTCTTC.

The V and J genes are TRBV3-1 (or the pseudogene TRBV3-2) and TRBJ1-5; tentatively, D is TRBD1 (5 bases). Germline V CDR1 and CDR2: LGHDT, YNNKEL (reference sequence). This CDR3 has 13 amino acids. V lost 0 bases to trimming and J lost 9 bases, with 9 bases between them. CDR3 DNA: TGTGCCAGCAGCCAAGAAGGGGCTGGGCCCCAGCATTTT. This gives the protein CASSQEGAGPQHF.

The chain employs TRBV9 and TRBJ2-3; 7 bases line up with TRBD1. Germline CDR1 and CDR2: SGDLS and YYNGEE. Losses at the gene ends were 0 bases for V and 1 base for J; bases not matched to a gene: 2. CDR3 length equals 15 residues. In DNA, the CDR3 is TGTGCCAGCAGCGTAGGACAGGGCGGCACAGATACGCAGTATTTT. Translating it yields CASSVGQGGTDTQYF.

The J gene is TRBJ2-7, the V gene TRBV7-6; 10 bases agree with TRBD2. Trimming removed 0 bases from V and 1 base from J; junction bases left unmatched: 9. The CDR3 is 18 amino acids. CDR1 and CDR2 from the germline V gene are SGHVS and FNYEAQ. CDR3 residues: CASSLASLAGVKSYEQYF. CDR3 sequence (DNA): TGTGCCAGCAGCTTAGCTTCTCTAGCGGGAGTAAAATCCTACGAGCAGTACTTC.

The V call is TRBV3-1 (or the pseudogene TRBV3-2), the J call TRBJ2-5, with TRBD1 identical over 8 bases. V was clipped by 1 base and J by 5 bases; unmatched bases: 3. In germline, CDR1 is LGHDT, CDR2 YNNKEL (reference sequence). The CDR3 runs to 14 residues. This chain's CDR3 is CASSQGTGLETQYF. The CDR3 region has the DNA TGTGCCAGCAGCCAAGGGACAGGGTTGGAGACCCAGTACTTC.

The chain carries TRBV10-3 and TRBJ1-3; 8 bases are a match to TRBD1. Germline V gene data show CDR1 as ENHRY and CDR2 as SYGVKD. This CDR3 region has 16 residues. Unmatched junction bases numbered 8, after V lost 7 bases and J lost 0 bases. CDR3 in DNA: TGTGCCATCAAGGGGGCCGACAGGGGCTCTGGAAACACCATATATTTT. It encodes CAIKGADRGSGNTIYF.

V usage is TRBV11-3 and J usage is TRBJ2-2; 8 bases fit TRBD1. Losses at the gene ends were 7 bases for V and 4 bases for J; bases not matched to a gene: 8. Germline V gene lookup returns CDR1 SGHNT and CDR2 YENEEA. The CDR3 spans 15 residues. This chain's CDR3 is CASIGTGGGTGELFF. CDR3 nucleotide sequence: TGTGCCAGCATCGGGACAGGTGGCGGCACCGGGGAGCTGTTTTTT.

This clone came up once. This chain uses TRBV4-2 with TRBJ2-3; D gene uncertain. Germline assignment: CDR1 LGHNA and CDR2 YNFKEQ. Deletions cut 0 bases from V and 1 base from J, with 8 bases between. The CDR3 has 15 amino acids. DNA of the CDR3: TGTGCCAGCAGCCAAGATTTTGAGGGCACAGATACGCAGTATTTT. This codes for CASSQDFEGTDTQYF.

The gene calls are TRBV5-6 and TRBJ2-7; D call uncertain. V was shortened by 1 base and J by 5 bases, with 4 bases between the two germline ends. Germline CDR1 SGHDT, CDR2 YYEEEE. The length of the CDR3 is 11 residues. CDR3 residues: CASSLRDEQYF. CDR3 DNA sequence: TGTGCCAGCAGCTTGCGGGACGAGCAGTACTTC.

The gene calls are TRBV18 and TRBJ1-5; 9 nucleotides line up with TRBD1. Trimming cost V 3 bases and J 6 bases; bases outside gene matches: 6. The length of the CDR3 is 15 residues. The germline V gene encodes CDR1 KGHSH and CDR2 LQKENI. The CDR3 sequence: CASSPSGQGTQPQHF. In nucleotides, the CDR3 is TGTGCCAGCTCACCTTCGGGACAGGGAACTCAGCCCCAGCATTTT.

The chain joins TRBV5-4 to TRBJ2-1; a weak D match, TRBD1 (5 bases). The germline gives CDR1 SGHNT, CDR2 YYREEE (reference sequence). The CDR3 loop spans 16 amino acids. V was trimmed by 3 bases and J by 0 bases, leaving 13 bases between them. The CDR3 loop is CASSWKAQVSYNEQFF. The CDR3 nucleotides read TGTGCCAGCAGCTGGAAGGCACAGGTCTCCTACAATGAGCAGTTCTTC.

J is TRBJ2-7 and V is TRBV12-2; the tabulated D call, TRBD2, remains unverified against the DNA. TRBV12-2 is a recognized pseudogene. The CDR3 length is 20 residues. The CDR3 protein is CASRMTSGGLVAVESYEQYF. CDR3 bases: TGTGCAAGTCGCATGACTAGTGGTGGACTGGTGGCCGTTGAAAGCTACGAGCAGTACTTC.

The gene calls are TRBV3-1 (or the pseudogene TRBV3-2) and TRBJ2-1, with 7 bases fitting TRBD2. Germline CDR1 LGHDT, CDR2 YNNKEL (reference sequence). The ends lost 3 bases at V and 7 bases at J; junction bases unmatched: 6. The CDR3 sequence is 14 residues long. DNA for the CDR3: TGTGCCAGCAGCCACCCGGGGCGGGGGAATGAGCAGTTCTTC. It codes for CASSHPGRGNEQFF.

This chain joins TRBV5-1 and TRBJ2-2, with D maybe TRBD2 (5 bases). CDR1 is SGHRS and CDR2 is YFSETQ in the germline V gene. V was pared by 0 bases and J by 4 bases, with 16 bases between. The CDR3 is 17 residues long. The CDR3 DNA reads as TGCGCCAGCAGCTTGGGGGCTTCGGGGAGTCGCACCGGGGAGCTGTTTTTT. Its translation is CASSLGASGSRTGELFF.

This rearrangement joins TRBV4-1 to TRBJ2-7, with D unclear. V was clipped by 1 base and J by 3 bases, with 16 bases between them. The CDR3 contains 16 residues. CDR1 MGHRA and CDR2 YSYEKL come from the germline V gene. The CDR3 is CASSQGMAPRNYEQYF. DNA of the CDR3: TGCGCCAGCAGCCAAGGAATGGCCCCCAGGAACTACGAGCAGTACTTC.

The genes are TRBV19 and TRBJ2-7; 7 bases are shared with TRBD2. This CDR3 contains 16 residues. Germline V CDR1 and CDR2: LNHDA, SQIVND (reference sequence). Trimming at V came to 5 bases and at J to 5 bases, leaving 15 bases not matched to a gene. In nucleotides, the CDR3 is TGTGCCAGTAGTGGTAGTGTTGGCGGGAGTAGTGACGAGCAGTACTTC. It yields the protein CASSGSVGGSSDEQYF.

The chain has TRBV5-1 and TRBJ2-1; 8 nucleotides align to TRBD2. The CDR3 has 15 residues. The trim removed 4 bases at V and 4 bases at J, leaving 7 bases unmatched. The germline CDR1 and CDR2 sequences are SGHRS and YFSETQ. CDR3: CASSRAGGGYNEQFF. The DNA of the CDR3 is TGCGCCAGCAGCAGGGCGGGGGGAGGATACAATGAGCAGTTCTTC.

CDR3 amino acids: CASSSQTSGRYEQYF. DNA for the CDR3: TGCGCCAGCAGCTCCCAGACTAGCGGGAGGTACGAGCAGTACTTC. The V gene is TRBV5-1, the J gene TRBJ2-7, with TRBD2 matching over 13 bases. V lost 3 bases, J lost 4 bases, and 4 bases stayed unmatched. The CDR3 sequence is 15 residues long. CDR1 and CDR2 from the germline V gene are SGHRS and YFSETQ.

This sequence joins TRBV5-5 and TRBJ2-1; 13 nucleotides match TRBD2. After removal of 4 bases from V and 7 bases from J, the junction contained 8 bases not matched to a gene. Germline V gene data show CDR1 as SGHKS and CDR2 as YYEKEE (reference sequence). The CDR3 is 16 residues long. The CDR3 protein is CASSPAGTSGTNEQFF. CDR3 nucleotide sequence: TGTGCCAGCAGCCCAGCCGGGACTAGCGGGACAAATGAGCAGTTCTTC.

The rearrangement joins TRBV4-1 to TRBJ2-2; no definite D call. This CDR3 is built from 15 residues. V lost 0 bases and J lost 6, with 11 bases in between. CDR1 MGHRA and CDR2 YSYEKL come from the germline V gene. As DNA, the CDR3 is TGCGCCAGCAGCCAAGATCTCCTAGTTCCCGGGGAGCTGTTTTTT. Its protein product is CASSQDLLVPGELFF.

The chain links TRBV18 to TRBJ2-7; 8 bases are a match to TRBD2. This CDR3 spans 19 amino acids. Germline V CDR1 and CDR2: KGHSH, LQKENI. After removal of 3 bases from V and 2 bases from J, the junction contained 18 bases not matched to a gene. CDR3 loop: CASSPITGGLPRLPYEQYF. Written as DNA, the CDR3 is TGTGCCAGCTCACCTATTACGGGAGGGCTACCAAGACTCCCCTACGAGCAGTACTTC.

This chain links TRBV5-1 with TRBJ2-5; 7 bases are a match to TRBD1. The CDR3 spans 14 residues. Germline CDR1 and CDR2: SGHRS and YFSETQ. J lost 5 bases, V lost 1 base, and 5 bases had no gene match. The CDR3 here is CASSLTGVGETQYF. The CDR3 DNA follows: TGCGCCAGCAGCTTGACAGGGGTCGGGGAGACCCAGTACTTC.

Comment on this clone: Other DNA sequences in this sample translate to the same CDR3. J is TRBJ2-7 and V is TRBV19; 8 bases are a match to TRBD1. CDR1 and CDR2 (germline): LNHDA, SQIVND (reference sequence). With 3 bases clipped from V and 4 bases from J, the junction kept 8 bases outside the gene matches. CDR3 length: 15 residues. The CDR3 nucleotides read TGTGCCAGTAGTATCGGGCAGGGGGCCTCGTACGAGCAGTACTTC. Residues: CASSIGQGASYEQYF.

The V gene is TRBV24-1, the J gene TRBJ2-3, with a tentative D call TRBD1 (6 bases). V dropped 2 bases and J dropped 5 bases, with 10 bases sitting between them. CDR1 is KGHDR, CDR2 SFDVKD, per germline. The CDR3 runs to 14 residues. CDR3 bases: TGTGCCACCAGTGATTACGAAGGGGGAGATACGCAGTATTTT. It encodes CATSDYEGGDTQYF.

The rearrangement links TRBV5-1 to TRBJ1-1; weak D call: TRBD1 (6 bases). CDR1 and CDR2 from the germline V gene are SGHRS and YFSETQ. V shed 6 bases and J shed 1 base, with 13 bases lying between them. The CDR3 loop spans 14 amino acids. Here the CDR3 reads CASTPGTQNTEAFF. The CDR3 DNA follows: TGCGCCAGCACCCCCGGGACACAGAACACTGAAGCTTTCTTT.

CDR3 in amino acids: CASSRLQGSAGNTIYF. For the CDR3, the DNA is TGCGCCAGCAGCCGATTACAGGGTTCCGCTGGAAACACCATATATTTT. This chain links TRBV4-1 with TRBJ1-3; possible D gene TRBD1, 6 bases. V lost 4 bases, J lost 2 bases, and 15 bases lay in between. CDR3 size: 16 residues. The germline V gene encodes CDR1 MGHRA and CDR2 YSYEKL.

This clone ranks as medium-sized. The rearrangement joins TRBV18 to TRBJ2-4; weak D call: TRBD1 (5 bases). There are 13 residues in the CDR3. Trimming removed 4 bases from V and 8 bases from J, with 12 bases in between. From germline, CDR1 is KGHSH and CDR2 LQKENI. The CDR3 coding sequence is TGTGCCAGCTCACAGACAGTTTCAGACATTCAGTACTTC. Amino acid sequence: CASSQTVSDIQYF.